Described below is a single T cell receptor (beta chain) sequence and its context. The data were taken from a study of T cell changes during pregnancy in multiple sclerosis. Produced via immunoSEQ multiplex PCR; TCRdb's table is partial and in-frame only. The sample lists under 40,000 clones; just over 90% were seen once. The CDR3 consists of 15 residues. V lost 2 bases and J lost 1, with 11 bases in between. Germline V gives CDR1 LNHDA, CDR2 SQIVND (reference sequence). V and J are TRBV19 and TRBJ1-1; D gene ambiguous. The sequence was collected from a female donor in good health, enrolled as a control in a pregnancy study. This specimen was CD4+ T cells from peripheral blood mononuclear cells, taken in the third trimester of pregnancy. The CDR3 sequence: CASSIPNGENTEAFF. The CDR3 DNA reads TGTGCCAGTAGTATACCCAACGGGGAGAACACTGAAGCTTTCTTT.